The clone carrying this T cell receptor (beta chain) was seen at least ten times. This sample was included in a study of T cells of healthy individuals. One entry per CDR3 protein results from TCRdb running MiXCR on the 5' RACE reads. Altogether about 96,000 distinct CDR3 sequences are present, 15% to 20% being singletons, with the ten largest covering about 6%. Trimming removed 6 bases from V and 5 bases from J; junction bases left unmatched: 10. CDR1 is SGHRS, CDR2 YFSETQ, per germline. This CDR3 is built from 14 residues. The receptor was derived from a human donor in good health. V gene TRBV5-1 combines with J gene TRBJ2-5, with 7 nucleotides matching TRBD1. The CDR3 region is CASTTGELRETQYF. CDR3 nucleotides: TGCGCCAGCACAACAGGGGAGCTAAGGGAGACCCAGTACTTC.